What follows are 22 T cell receptor beta chains derived from one specimen sequenced in a study of patients and donors after allogeneic stem cell transplantation. One entry per CDR3 protein, called by TCRdb with MiXCR from the RT-PCR reads. The table records 800,000 to 1,000,000 distinct CDR3 sequences, about a sixth of them present only once. Sequenced sample: blood, either unsorted or a sorted T cell fraction (not recorded which). The receptors were gathered from a human donor who was either an allogeneic HSCT recipient or a stem cell or donor lymphocyte infusion donor (not recorded which). It is not recorded whose cells these are; they may come from a transplant donor.

This clonotype has only a few counts. The chain combines TRBV5-1 with TRBJ2-2; possibly TRBD2 for D (7 bases). Germline V gives CDR1 SGHRS, CDR2 YFSETQ. The CDR3 loop spans 16 amino acids. Trimming removed 7 bases at V and 1 base at J, with 17 bases between. CDR3 amino acids: CASRPGGGRNTGELFF. The CDR3 DNA is TGCGCCAGCCGTCCTGGGGGGGGCCGGAACACCGGGGAGCTGTTTTTT.

This clonotype was seen a handful of times. V and J are TRBV9 and TRBJ1-4; D unresolved. The CDR3 consists of 13 residues. The V gene lost 4 bases and the J gene lost 8 bases, with 12 bases spanning the gap. Germline CDR1 reads SGDLS; CDR2 reads YYNGEE. The CDR3 spells CASSPDRREKLFF. The DNA for the CDR3 is TGTGCCAGCAGCCCCGATCGACGGGAAAAACTGTTTTTT.

This clonotype was picked up a small number of times. J is TRBJ2-2 and V is TRBV20-1; D is undetermined. The CDR3 loop spans 13 amino acids. Germline V gene data show CDR1 as DFQATT and CDR2 as SNEGSKA (reference sequence). Trimming pared 4 bases from V and 4 bases from J, leaving 10 bases between. The CDR3 DNA is TGCAGTGCTACCAAAATGGGCACCGGGGAGCTGTTTTTT. Protein sequence: CSATKMGTGELFF.

This clonotype appeared a few times. This chain uses TRBV9 with TRBJ2-1; D gene uncertain. Germline values: CDR1 SGDLS, CDR2 YYNGEE. Trimming stripped 3 bases from V and 6 bases from J, with 7 bases between. This CDR3 contains 12 residues. CDR3 protein: CASSGDGNEQFF. The CDR3 bases are TGTGCCAGCAGCGGAGACGGCAATGAGCAGTTCTTC.

The chain has TRBV2 and TRBJ1-2; tentative D call: TRBD1 (5 bases). Germline assignment: CDR1 SNHLY and CDR2 FYNNEI. The CDR3 totals 14 residues. V lost 6 bases, J lost 0 bases, and 11 bases lay in between. CDR3: CASSKDTSNYGYTF. CDR3 coding DNA: TGTGCCAGCAGCAAGGACACATCTAACTATGGCTACACCTTC.

The CDR3 region has the DNA TGCAGTGCTAGTACCCCCCCGGGAGTAGCGGGGGATACTAGCACAGATACGCAGTATTTT. It specifies CSASTPPGVAGDTSTDTQYF. The gene calls are TRBV20-1 and TRBJ2-3; 9 positions match TRBD2. The germline CDR1 and CDR2 sequences are DFQATT and SNEGSKA (reference sequence). This CDR3 is built from 20 residues. V gave up 3 bases and J gave up 0 bases; unmatched junction bases: 19.

CDR3 sequence (DNA): TGTGCCAGCAGCCGCAGGGTGGAAAATTCACCCCTCCACTTT. This translates into CASSRRVENSPLHF. The chain has TRBV7-9 and TRBJ1-6; TRBD1 might be the D (5 bases). Germline CDR1 and CDR2: SEHNR and FQNEAQ (reference sequence). V lost 5 bases, J lost 7 bases, and 12 bases lay in between. The CDR3 contains 14 residues.

This chain uses TRBV5-6 with TRBJ1-1; D is possibly TRBD1 (5 bases). Trimming removed 7 bases at V and 1 base at J, with 14 bases between. The CDR3 consists of 14 residues. The V gene's germline CDR1 is SGHDT and CDR2 YYEEEE. The CDR3 nucleotides read TGTGCCAGCCGCCCTTTGACAGCGAACACTGAAGCTTTCTTT. This encodes CASRPLTANTEAFF. Supplemented by reference TRBV5-6 and TRBJ1-1, the full variable domain reads DAGVTQSPTHLIKTRGQQVTLRCSPKSGHDTVSWYQQALGQGPQFIFQYYEEEERQRGNFPDRFSGHQFPNYSSELNVNALLLGDSALYLCASRPLTANTEAFFGQGTRLTVV.

V and J are TRBV3-1 and TRBJ1-4, with TRBD1 as a possible D gene (6 bases). Germline V gene sequence: CDR1 LGHDT, CDR2 YNNKEL (reference sequence). Trimming cost V 4 bases and J 4 bases, with 13 bases left between them. The CDR3 loop spans 15 amino acids. As DNA, the CDR3 is TGTGCCAGCAGCCGCGGACAGAACAGTAATGAAAAACTGTTTTTT. Translating it yields CASSRGQNSNEKLFF.

This clonotype was seen ten or more times. The chain uses TRBV7-8 and TRBJ1-1, with unresolved D. V gave up 5 bases and J gave up 3 bases, with 19 bases separating them. Germline assignment: CDR1 SGHVS and CDR2 FQNEAQ. The CDR3 is 16 amino acids. CDR3 in DNA: TGTGCCAGCAGCCTAGGCGCGGATGGACGGTACACTGAAGCTTTCTTT. Protein: CASSLGADGRYTEAFF.

The chain is built from TRBV6-1 and TRBJ2-3; TRBD1 agrees at 8 bases. Trimming at V came to 8 bases and at J to 5 bases, leaving 9 bases not matched to a gene. The CDR3 is made up of 14 amino acids. CDR1 is MNHNS, CDR2 SASEGT, per germline. As DNA, the CDR3 is TGTGCCAGCCGCTTTGGACAGGGAATAGATACGCAGTATTTT. Its protein is CASRFGQGIDTQYF.

The chain carries TRBV5-1 and TRBJ1-1; 8 bases match TRBD1. The germline V gene has CDR1 SGHRS and CDR2 YFSETQ. The CDR3 extends over 14 amino acids. After removal of 7 bases from V and 1 base from J, the junction contained 6 bases not matched to a gene. CDR3 sequence: CASLLGQGNTEAFF. DNA for the CDR3: TGCGCCAGCCTCCTCGGACAGGGGAACACTGAAGCTTTCTTT.

This clonotype was seen a handful of times. The chain uses TRBV20-1 and TRBJ2-2; 7 nucleotides align to TRBD1. Germline V lookup: CDR1 DFQATT, CDR2 SNEGSKA (reference sequence). The CDR3 runs to 14 residues. Germline trimming cut 0 bases from V and 6 bases from J; bases unmatched to any gene: 4. In nucleotides, the CDR3 is TGCAGTGCTAGAGAGCAGGGGGTGCCCGGGGAGCTGTTTTTT. Translation gives CSAREQGVPGELFF.

V is TRBV5-8 and J is TRBJ2-4; D is undetermined. CDR3 length: 15 residues. Trimming removed 0 bases at V and 1 base at J, with 8 bases between. Germline V lookup: CDR1 SGHTS, CDR2 YDEGEE. In DNA, the CDR3 is TGTGCCAGCAGCTTGGGGGGAACGGCCAAAAACATTCAGTACTTC. Translating gives CASSLGGTAKNIQYF.

This clonotype occurred a few times. This chain joins TRBV12-3 or TRBV12-4 and TRBJ1-2, with 10 bases fitting TRBD1. V lost 9 bases and J lost 8; bases outside the gene matches: 9. The CDR3 contains 13 residues. This CDR3 is CASSRQGALGYTF. The CDR3 coding sequence is TGTGCCAGTTCCCGACAGGGGGCTTTGGGCTACACCTTC.

This chain uses TRBV27 with TRBJ1-1; possibly TRBD1 for D (5 bases). Germline CDR1 MNHEY, CDR2 SMNVEV (reference sequence). This CDR3 is 14 amino acids long. Trimming took 3 bases from V and 5 from J, leaving 13 bases between them. The CDR3 sequence: CASSFDSRRTEAFF. Here the CDR3 DNA reads TGTGCCAGCAGTTTCGACAGCCGGAGGACTGAAGCTTTCTTT.

This clonotype came up many times. The chain carries TRBV5-1 and TRBJ2-3; D ambiguous. V was cut by 9 bases and J by 2 bases, with 16 bases left in between. This CDR3 region has 14 residues. Germline V gene data show CDR1 as SGHRS and CDR2 as YFSETQ. This CDR3 reads CATQSHDHTDTQYF. The CDR3 DNA reads TGCGCCACCCAATCCCATGACCACACAGATACGCAGTATTTT.

The chain uses TRBV29-1 and TRBJ2-1, with 8 bases that match TRBD1. The ends lost 2 bases at V and 6 bases at J; junction bases unmatched: 15. The CDR3 length is 17 residues. Germline V gene data show CDR1 as SQVTM and CDR2 as ANQGSEA. CDR3 sequence (DNA): TGCAGCGTTGAATTGGTACATCGGCAGGGGGCGCGCAATGAGCAGTTCTTC. Its translation is CSVELVHRQGARNEQFF.

This clonotype has just a few counts. The genes are TRBV20-1 and TRBJ1-3; 7 bases agree with TRBD1. The CDR3 runs to 13 residues. J gave up 16 bases and V 1 base, and 13 bases lay outside the gene matches. Germline CDR1 DFQATT, CDR2 SNEGSKA (reference sequence). CDR3 sequence: CSARVGSLGQDYF. The CDR3 DNA reads as TGCAGTGCTAGAGTCGGTAGTCTAGGACAGGACTATTTT.

A few counts support this clonotype. The V and J genes are TRBV2 and TRBJ1-5; D gene unclear. V was cut by 3 bases and J by 4 bases, with 10 bases left in between. Germline CDR1 and CDR2: SNHLY and FYNNEI. The CDR3 sequence is 14 residues long. The chain's CDR3 is CASSEERRNQPQHF. The CDR3 nucleotides are TGTGCCAGCAGTGAGGAAAGGAGAAATCAGCCCCAGCATTTT.

This clonotype was seen a handful of times. V gene TRBV12-3 or TRBV12-4 combines with J gene TRBJ1-1; tentatively, D is TRBD1 (5 bases). This CDR3 spans 14 amino acids. V lost 4 bases and J 1 base, leaving 10 bases between the germline ends. CDR3 loop: CASSSWQGNTEAFF. CDR3 coding DNA: TGTGCCAGCAGTTCATGGCAGGGGAACACTGAAGCTTTCTTT.

The CDR3 is CASSSQVLTDTQYF. CDR3 in DNA: TGCGCCAGCAGCTCACAAGTACTCACAGATACGCAGTATTTT. The chain links TRBV5-1 to TRBJ2-3, with D hard to call. The V and J ends lost 3 bases and 2 bases respectively, with 10 bases between them. The CDR3 is 14 residues long. Germline values: CDR1 SGHRS, CDR2 YFSETQ.